This TCR beta chain was documented in a study of regulatory T cells in long-lasting Graves disease. Time point noted: newly diagnosed GD, antithyroid drugs for less than 3 months. From PBMCs, RNA was extracted and then used to make the TCR library. The TCR beta library used iRepertoire HTBI primers with Arm-PCR amplification of CDR3. TCRdb itself ran the multiplex PCR reads through MiXCR, one entry per CDR3 protein. This repertoire shows 350,000 to 450,000 distinct CDR3 sequences, about a sixth found once; its top ten account for about 27%. V lost 2 bases to trimming and J lost 0 bases, with 10 bases between them. Germline V gives CDR1 MNHEY, CDR2 SVGEGT. The CDR3 contains 15 residues. This clonotype was detected ten times or more. This sample was also put to use in a study of T cells in Graves' hyperthyroidism and ophthalmopathy.

The sample in question was peripheral blood mononuclear cells (PBMCs), obtained at new diagnosis, from a patient treated with antithyroid drugs. The clonotype was recovered from a man between 40 and 49 years old with Graves disease. The chain combines TRBV6-2 or TRBV6-3 with TRBJ1-1, with D uncertain. The CDR3, as DNA: TGTGCCAGCAGTTACCTGGTGGGTATGAACACTGAAGCTTTCTTT. Translating it yields CASSYLVGMNTEAFF.